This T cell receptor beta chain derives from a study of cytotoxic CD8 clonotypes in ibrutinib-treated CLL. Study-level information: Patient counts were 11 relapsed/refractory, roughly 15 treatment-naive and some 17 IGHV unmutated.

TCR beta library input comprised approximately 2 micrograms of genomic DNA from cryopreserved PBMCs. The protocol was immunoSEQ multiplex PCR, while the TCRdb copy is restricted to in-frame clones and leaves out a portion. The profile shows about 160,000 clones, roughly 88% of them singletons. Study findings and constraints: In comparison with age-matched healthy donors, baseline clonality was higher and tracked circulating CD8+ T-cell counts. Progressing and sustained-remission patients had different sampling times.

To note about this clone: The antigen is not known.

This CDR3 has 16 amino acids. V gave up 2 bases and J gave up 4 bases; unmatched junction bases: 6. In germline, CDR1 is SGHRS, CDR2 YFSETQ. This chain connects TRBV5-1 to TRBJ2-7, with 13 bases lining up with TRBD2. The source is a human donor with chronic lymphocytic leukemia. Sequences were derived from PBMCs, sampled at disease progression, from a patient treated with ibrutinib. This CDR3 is CASSLELAGGPYEQYF. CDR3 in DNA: TGCGCCAGCAGCTTAGAACTAGCGGGAGGGCCTTACGAGCAGTACTTC.